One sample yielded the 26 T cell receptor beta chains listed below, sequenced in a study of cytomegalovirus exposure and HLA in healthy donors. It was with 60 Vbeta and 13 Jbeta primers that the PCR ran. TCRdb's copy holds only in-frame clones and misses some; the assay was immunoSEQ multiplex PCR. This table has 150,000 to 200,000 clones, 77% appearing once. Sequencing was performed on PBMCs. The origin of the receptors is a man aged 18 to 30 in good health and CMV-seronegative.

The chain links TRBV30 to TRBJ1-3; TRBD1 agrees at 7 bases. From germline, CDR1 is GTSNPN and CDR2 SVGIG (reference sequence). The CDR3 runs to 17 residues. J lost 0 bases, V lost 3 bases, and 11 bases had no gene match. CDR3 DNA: TGTGCCTGGAGCGCTTTGGGACAGCGAAACTCTGGAAACACCATATATTTT. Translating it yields CAWSALGQRNSGNTIYF.

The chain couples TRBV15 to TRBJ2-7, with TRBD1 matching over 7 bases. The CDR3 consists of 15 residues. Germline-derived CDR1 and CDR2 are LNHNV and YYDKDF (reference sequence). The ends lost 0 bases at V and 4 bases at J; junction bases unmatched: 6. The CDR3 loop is CATSRDPDRAYEQYF. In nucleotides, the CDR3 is TGTGCCACCAGCAGAGACCCCGACAGGGCATACGAGCAGTACTTC.

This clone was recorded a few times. For the CDR3, the DNA is TGTGCCAGCAGCTTGGGGTTGGGGGGGGCCCAAGCCTATGGCTACACCTTC. The encoded protein is CASSLGLGGAQAYGYTF. The chain carries TRBV5-6 and TRBJ1-2, with D perhaps matching TRBD1 (6 bases). Germline V gene lookup returns CDR1 SGHDT and CDR2 YYEEEE. The CDR3 is 17 residues long. V lost 0 bases and J 4 bases, leaving 19 bases between the germline ends.

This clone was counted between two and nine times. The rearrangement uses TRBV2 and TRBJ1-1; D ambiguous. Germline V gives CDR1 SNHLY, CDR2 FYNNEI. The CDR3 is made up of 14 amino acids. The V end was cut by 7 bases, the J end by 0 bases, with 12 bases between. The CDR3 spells CASTLQRMNTEAFF. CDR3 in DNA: TGTGCCAGCACGTTACAGAGAATGAACACTGAAGCTTTCTTT. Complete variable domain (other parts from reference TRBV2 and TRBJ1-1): EPEVTQTPSHQVTQMGQEVILRCVPISNHLYFYWYRQILGQKVEFLVSFYNNEISEKSEIFDDQFSVERPDGSNFTLKIRSTKLEDSAMYFCASTLQRMNTEAFFGQGTRLTVV.

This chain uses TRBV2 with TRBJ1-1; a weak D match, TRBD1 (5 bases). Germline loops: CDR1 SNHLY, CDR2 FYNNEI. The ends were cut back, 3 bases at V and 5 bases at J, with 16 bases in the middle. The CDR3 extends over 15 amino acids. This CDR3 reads CASSDRGEGRTEAFF. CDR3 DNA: TGTGCCAGCAGTGATAGAGGGGAGGGCCGGACTGAAGCTTTCTTT. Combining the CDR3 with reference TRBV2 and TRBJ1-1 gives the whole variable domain EPEVTQTPSHQVTQMGQEVILRCVPISNHLYFYWYRQILGQKVEFLVSFYNNEISEKSEIFDDQFSVERPDGSNFTLKIRSTKLEDSAMYFCASSDRGEGRTEAFFGQGTRLTVV.

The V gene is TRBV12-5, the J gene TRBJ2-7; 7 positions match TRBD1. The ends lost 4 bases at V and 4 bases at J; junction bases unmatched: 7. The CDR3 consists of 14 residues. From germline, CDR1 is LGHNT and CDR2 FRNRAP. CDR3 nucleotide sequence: TGTGCTAGTGGTTCCGGGACAGTGGTATACGAGCAGTACTTC. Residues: CASGSGTVVYEQYF.

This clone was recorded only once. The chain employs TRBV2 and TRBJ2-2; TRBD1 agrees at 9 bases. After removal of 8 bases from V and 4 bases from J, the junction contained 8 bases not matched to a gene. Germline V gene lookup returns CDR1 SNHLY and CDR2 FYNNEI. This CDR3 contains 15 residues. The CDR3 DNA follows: TGTGCCAGCCTCACGGGACAGGGAGGCACCGGGGAGCTGTTTTTT. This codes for CASLTGQGGTGELFF.

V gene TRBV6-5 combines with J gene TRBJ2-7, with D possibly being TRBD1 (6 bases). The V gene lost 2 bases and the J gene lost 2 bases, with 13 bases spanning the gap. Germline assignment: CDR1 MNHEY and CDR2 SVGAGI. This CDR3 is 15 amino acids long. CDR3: CASSYTQGPTYEQYF. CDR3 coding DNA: TGTGCCAGCAGTTACACTCAGGGGCCCACCTACGAGCAGTACTTC.

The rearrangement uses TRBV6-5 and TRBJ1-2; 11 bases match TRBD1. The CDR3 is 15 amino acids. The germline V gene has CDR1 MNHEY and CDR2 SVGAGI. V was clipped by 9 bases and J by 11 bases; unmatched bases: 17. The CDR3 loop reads CASHATPGQGESYTF. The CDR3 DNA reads TGTGCCAGTCACGCTACGCCGGGACAGGGGGAGAGTTACACCTTC.

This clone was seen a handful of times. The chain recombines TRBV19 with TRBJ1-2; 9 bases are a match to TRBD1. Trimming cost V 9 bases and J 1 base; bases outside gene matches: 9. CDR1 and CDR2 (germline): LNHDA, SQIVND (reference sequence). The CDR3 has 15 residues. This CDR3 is CASNRDRDFNYGYTF. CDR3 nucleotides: TGTGCCAGCAACCGGGACAGGGACTTTAACTATGGCTACACCTTC.

The CDR3 here is CASSLRTGGYTF. CDR3 in DNA: TGTGCCAGCAGCTTAAGGACAGGCGGCTACACCTTC. V and J are TRBV11-2 and TRBJ1-2; 7 nucleotides match TRBD1. CDR3 length: 12 residues. From germline, CDR1 is SGHAT and CDR2 FQNNGV. The ends lost 2 bases at V and 8 bases at J; junction bases unmatched: 2.

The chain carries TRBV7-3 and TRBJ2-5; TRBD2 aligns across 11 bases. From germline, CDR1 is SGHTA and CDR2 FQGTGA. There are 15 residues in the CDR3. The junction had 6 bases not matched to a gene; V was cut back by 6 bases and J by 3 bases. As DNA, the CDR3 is TGTGCCAGCAGACCTGGGACTAGCGGTAAAGAGACCCAGTACTTC. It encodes CASRPGTSGKETQYF.

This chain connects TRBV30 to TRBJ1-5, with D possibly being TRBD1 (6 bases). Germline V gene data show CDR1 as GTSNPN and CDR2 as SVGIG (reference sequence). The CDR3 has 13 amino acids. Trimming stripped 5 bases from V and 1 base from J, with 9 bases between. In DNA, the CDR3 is TGTGCCTGGGGGAGGGGGAGCAATCAGCCCCAGCATTTT. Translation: CAWGRGSNQPQHF.

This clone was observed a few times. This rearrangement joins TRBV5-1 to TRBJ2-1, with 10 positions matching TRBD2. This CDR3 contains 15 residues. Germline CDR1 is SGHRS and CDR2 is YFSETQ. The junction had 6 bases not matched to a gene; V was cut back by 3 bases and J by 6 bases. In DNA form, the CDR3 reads TGCGCCAGCAGCTGGGGAGCGGGAGGGACCAATGAGCAGTTCTTC. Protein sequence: CASSWGAGGTNEQFF. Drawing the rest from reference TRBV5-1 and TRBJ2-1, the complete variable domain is KAGVTQTPRYLIKTRGQQVTLSCSPISGHRSVSWYQQTPGQGLQFLFEYFSETQRNKGNFPGRFSGRQFSNSRSEMNVSTLELGDSALYLCASSWGAGGTNEQFFGPGTRLTVL.

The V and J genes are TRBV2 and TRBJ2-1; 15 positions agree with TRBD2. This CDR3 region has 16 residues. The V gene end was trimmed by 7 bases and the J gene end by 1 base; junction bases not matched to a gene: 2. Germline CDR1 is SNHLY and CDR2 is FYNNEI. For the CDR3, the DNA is TGTGCCAGCAAGGGACTAGCGGGGGGATCCTACAATGAGCAGTTCTTC. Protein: CASKGLAGGSYNEQFF.

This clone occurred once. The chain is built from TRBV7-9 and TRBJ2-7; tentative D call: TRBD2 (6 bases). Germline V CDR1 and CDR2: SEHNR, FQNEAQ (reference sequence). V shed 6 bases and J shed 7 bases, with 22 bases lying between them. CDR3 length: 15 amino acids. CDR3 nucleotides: TGTGCCAGCAGACCGGACATATCTGGCGCGGGGGAGCAGTACTTC. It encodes CASRPDISGAGEQYF.

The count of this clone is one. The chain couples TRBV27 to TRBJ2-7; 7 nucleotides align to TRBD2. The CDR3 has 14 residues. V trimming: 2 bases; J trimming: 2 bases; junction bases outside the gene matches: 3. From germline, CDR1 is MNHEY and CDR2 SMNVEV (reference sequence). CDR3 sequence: CASSLTGGTYEQYF. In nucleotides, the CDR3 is TGTGCCAGCAGTTTAACGGGAGGAACCTACGAGCAGTACTTC.

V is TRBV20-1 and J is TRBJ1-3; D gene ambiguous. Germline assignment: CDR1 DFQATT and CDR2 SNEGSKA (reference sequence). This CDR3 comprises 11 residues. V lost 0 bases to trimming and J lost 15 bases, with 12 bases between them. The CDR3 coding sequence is TGCAGTGCTAGAGATCTGAGGGTTGAATATTTT. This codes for CSARDLRVEYF.

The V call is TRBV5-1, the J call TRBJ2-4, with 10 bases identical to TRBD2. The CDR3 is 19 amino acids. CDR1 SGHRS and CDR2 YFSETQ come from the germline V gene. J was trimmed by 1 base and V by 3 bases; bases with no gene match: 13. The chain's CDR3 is CASSSGLAVDGGAKNIQYF. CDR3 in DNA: TGCGCCAGCAGCTCTGGACTAGCGGTAGACGGTGGGGCCAAAAACATTCAGTACTTC.

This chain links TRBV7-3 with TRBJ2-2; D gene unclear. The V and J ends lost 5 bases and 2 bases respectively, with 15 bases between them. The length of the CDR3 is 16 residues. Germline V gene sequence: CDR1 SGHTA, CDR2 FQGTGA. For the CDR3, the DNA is TGTGCCAGCAGCCCCTACCTGGGCCTCAACACCGGGGAGCTGTTTTTT. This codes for CASSPYLGLNTGELFF.

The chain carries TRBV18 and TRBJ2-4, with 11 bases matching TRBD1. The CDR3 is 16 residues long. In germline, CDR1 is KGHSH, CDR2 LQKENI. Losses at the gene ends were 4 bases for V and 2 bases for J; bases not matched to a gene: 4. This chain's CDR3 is CASSRTGGDSKNIQYF. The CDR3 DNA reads TGTGCCAGCTCACGGACAGGGGGCGATTCCAAAAACATTCAGTACTTC. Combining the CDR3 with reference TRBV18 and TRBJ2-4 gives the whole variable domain NAGVMQNPRHLVRRRGQEARLRCSPMKGHSHVYWYRQLPEEGLKFMVYLQKENIIDESGMPKERFSAEFPKEGPSILRIQQVVRGDSAAYFCASSRTGGDSKNIQYFGAGTRLSVL.

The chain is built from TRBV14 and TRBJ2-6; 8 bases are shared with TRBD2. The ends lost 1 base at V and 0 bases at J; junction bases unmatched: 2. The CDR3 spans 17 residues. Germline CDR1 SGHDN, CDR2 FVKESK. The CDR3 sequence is CASSQVAGYSGANVLTF. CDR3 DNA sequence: TGTGCCAGCAGCCAAGTAGCGGGGTACTCTGGGGCCAACGTCCTGACTTTC. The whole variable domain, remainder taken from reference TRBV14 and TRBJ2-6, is EAGVTQFPSHSVIEKGQTVTLRCDPISGHDNLYWYRRVMGKEIKFLLHFVKESKQDESGMPNNRFLAERTGGTYSTLKVQPAELEDSGVYFCASSQVAGYSGANVLTFGAGSRLTVL.

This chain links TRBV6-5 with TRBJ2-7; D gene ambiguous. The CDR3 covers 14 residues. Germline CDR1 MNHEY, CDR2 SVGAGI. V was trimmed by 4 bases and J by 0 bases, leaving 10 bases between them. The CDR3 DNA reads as TGTGCCAGCAGTTTCTCGACGGGCTCCTACGAGCAGTACTTC. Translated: CASSFSTGSYEQYF.

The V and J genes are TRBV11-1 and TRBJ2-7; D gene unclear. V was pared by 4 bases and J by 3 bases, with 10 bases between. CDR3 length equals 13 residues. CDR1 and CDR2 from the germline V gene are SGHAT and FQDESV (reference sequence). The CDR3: CASSSRSGYEQYF. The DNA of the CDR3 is TGTGCCAGCAGCTCGCGGTCGGGCTACGAGCAGTACTTC.

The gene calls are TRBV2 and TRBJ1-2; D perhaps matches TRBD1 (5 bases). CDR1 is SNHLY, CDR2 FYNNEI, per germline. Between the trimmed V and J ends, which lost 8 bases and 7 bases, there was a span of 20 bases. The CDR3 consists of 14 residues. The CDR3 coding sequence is TGTGCCAGCTCGTCCTTCAAGGTGGGGGGTGGCTACACCTTC. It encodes CASSSFKVGGGYTF. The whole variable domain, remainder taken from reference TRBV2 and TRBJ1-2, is EPEVTQTPSHQVTQMGQEVILRCVPISNHLYFYWYRQILGQKVEFLVSFYNNEISEKSEIFDDQFSVERPDGSNFTLKIRSTKLEDSAMYFCASSSFKVGGGYTFGSGTRLTVV.

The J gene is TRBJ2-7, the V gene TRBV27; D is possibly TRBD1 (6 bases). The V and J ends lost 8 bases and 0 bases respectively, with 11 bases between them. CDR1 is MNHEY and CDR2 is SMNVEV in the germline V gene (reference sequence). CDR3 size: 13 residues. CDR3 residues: CASGQGGSYEQYF. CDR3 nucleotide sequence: TGTGCCAGCGGCCAAGGGGGCTCCTACGAGCAGTACTTC.